This paragraph covers one TCR beta chain sequence. The antigen remains unidentified. TCRdb's copy holds only in-frame clones and misses some; the assay was immunoSEQ multiplex PCR. This repertoire shows 300,000 to 450,000 clones, about 91% found once; its top ten account for around 4%. This specimen comes from a study of Ad26.COV2.S vaccination and SARS-CoV-2 variants. The study, taken as a whole, reports: Whether participants received vaccine or placebo, their non-spike TCR breadth was similar. Overall T cell responses may have been underestimated by the analyses of TCR breadth and depth. Marked by substantial breadth, spike-specific CD8+ and CD4+ T cell responses were reportedly seen after vaccination.

The germline gives CDR1 SGHTA, CDR2 FQGNSA. This CDR3 spans 16 amino acids. The V segment lost 2 bases and the J segment 0 bases; nucleotides outside the gene matches: 5. J is TRBJ2-3 and V is TRBV7-2; TRBD2 agrees at 7 bases. The source was peripheral blood, collected after recovery from COVID-19. The receptor comes from a human donor who had recovered from COVID-19. CDR3 in DNA: TGTGCCAGCAGCTTATGGCCAGCGGGGAGCACAGATACGCAGTATTTT. Its translation: CASSLWPAGSTDTQYF. Based on the CDR3 plus reference TRBV7-2 and TRBJ2-3, the full variable domain is GAGVSQSPSNKVTEKGKDVELRCDPISGHTALYWYRQSLGQGLEFLIYFQGNSAPDKSGLPSDRFSAERTGGSVSTLTIQRTQQEDSAVYLCASSLWPAGSTDTQYFGPGTRLTVL.